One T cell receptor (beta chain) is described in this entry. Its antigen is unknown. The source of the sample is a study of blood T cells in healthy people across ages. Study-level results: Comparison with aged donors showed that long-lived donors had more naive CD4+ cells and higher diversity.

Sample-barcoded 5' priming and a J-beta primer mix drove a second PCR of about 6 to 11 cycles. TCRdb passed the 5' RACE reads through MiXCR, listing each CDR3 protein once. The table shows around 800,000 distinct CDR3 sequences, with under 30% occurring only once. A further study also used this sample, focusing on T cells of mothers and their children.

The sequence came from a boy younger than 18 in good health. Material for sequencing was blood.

The DNA for the CDR3 is TGCAGCGTTGAACTATCGGGACAGGGTACATGGAATGAGCAGTTCTTC. Translating gives CSVELSGQGTWNEQFF. The V call is TRBV29-1, the J call TRBJ2-5; 9 bases match TRBD1. The J call may be mistaken, given a closer DNA end match to TRBJ2-1. The CDR3 contains 16 residues. Germline CDR1 SQVTM, CDR2 ANQGSEA.